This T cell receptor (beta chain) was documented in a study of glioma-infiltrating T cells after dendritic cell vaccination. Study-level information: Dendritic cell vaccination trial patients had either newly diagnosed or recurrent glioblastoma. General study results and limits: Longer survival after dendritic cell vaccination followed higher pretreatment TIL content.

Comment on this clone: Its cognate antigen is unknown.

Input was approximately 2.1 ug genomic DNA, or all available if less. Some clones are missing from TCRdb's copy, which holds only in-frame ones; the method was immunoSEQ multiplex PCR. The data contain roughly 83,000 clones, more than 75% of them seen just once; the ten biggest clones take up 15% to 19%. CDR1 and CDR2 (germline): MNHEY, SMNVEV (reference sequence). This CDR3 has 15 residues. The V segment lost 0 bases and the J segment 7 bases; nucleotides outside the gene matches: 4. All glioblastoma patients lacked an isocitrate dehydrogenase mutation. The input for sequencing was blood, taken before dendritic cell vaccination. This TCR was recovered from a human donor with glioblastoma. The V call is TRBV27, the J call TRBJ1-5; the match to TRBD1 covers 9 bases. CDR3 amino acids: CASSLSGTGNQPQHF. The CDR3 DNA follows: TGTGCCAGCAGTTTATCGGGGACAGGGAACCAGCCCCAGCATTTT.